A selection of T cell receptor beta chains follows, all from one sample in a study of cytomegalovirus exposure and HLA in healthy donors. This table comes from immunoSEQ multiplex PCR, and its TCRdb copy is limited to in-frame clones, with some not included. The table shows approximately 120,000 clones, with around 77% occurring only once. The sequenced material came from PBMCs. Receptor source: a woman aged 40 to 50 in good health and CMV-seropositive. Both conserved end residues are part of each CDR3. D genes are given only for firm matches. The listing skips clone size in some rows; elsewhere it reads once, few, many or a size class.

V gene	J gene	clone size	D gene	CDR3 DNA	CDR3 protein
TRBV4-2	TRBJ2-2	NA	TRBD2	TGTGCCAGCAGCCAGCCCGGGACTAGCGCTTGGGGCACCGGGGAGCTGTTTTTT	CASSQPGTSAWGTGELFF
TRBV14	TRBJ2-1	NA	TRBD2	TGTGCCAGCAGCCAAGATGACCTAGCGGGAGTTTACTACAATGAGCAGTTCTTC	CASSQDDLAGVYYNEQFF
TRBV19	TRBJ2-7	NA	NA	TGTGCCAGTAGTATTGGGGGGAGAGGCGAGCAGTACTTC	CASSIGGRGEQYF
TRBV28	TRBJ2-7	once	TRBD1	TGTGCCAGCAGTTCCCCAGCAAGCGGACAGGGGGTCTGGCACGAGCAGTACTTC	CASSSPASGQGVWHEQYF
TRBV5-5	TRBJ2-7	NA	NA	TGTGCCAGCAGCCCAGTAGGGGGTTCCTACGAGCAGTACTTC	CASSPVGGSYEQYF
TRBV7-8	TRBJ2-1	NA	TRBD2	TGTGCCAGCAGCTCTTCACCTACTAGCGGCTCCTACAATGAGCAGTTCTTC	CASSSSPTSGSYNEQFF
TRBV29-1	TRBJ2-2	NA	NA	TGCAGCGTTGTCAGGGCTAGCGAGAACACCGGGGAGCTGTTTTTT	CSVVRASENTGELFF
TRBV18	TRBJ2-2	NA	TRBD1	TGTGCCAGCTCACCAGAGCTCAAAAGGACAGGACTCACCGGGGAGCTGTTTTTT	CASSPELKRTGLTGELFF
TRBV2	TRBJ2-5	once	TRBD1	TGTGCCAGCAGTGAGGACAGGGGGTACCAAGAGACCCAGTACTTC	CASSEDRGYQETQYF
TRBV2	TRBJ1-5	once	NA	TGTGCCAGCAGTGCGGGACACAGCAATCAGCCCCAGCATTTT	CASSAGHSNQPQHF
TRBV6-1	TRBJ1-2	NA	NA	TGTGCCAGCAGTGAAGCGCGAGGCGGAGGCTACACCTTC	CASSEARGGGYTF
TRBV11-3	TRBJ2-7	NA	TRBD1	TGTGCCAGCAGCGCCGGACAGGGGGACTACGAGCAGTACTTC	CASSAGQGDYEQYF
TRBV6-5	TRBJ1-1	NA	NA	TGTGCCAGCAGCAACATAGGGGGTGAAGCTTTCTTT	CASSNIGGEAFF
TRBV2	TRBJ1-2	NA	NA	TGTGCCAGCAGTGAAAGCGGATATGGCTACACCTTC	CASSESGYGYTF
TRBV7-8	TRBJ2-7	NA	TRBD2	TGTGCCAGCAGCTGGCTGCTAGCGGGAGGCACCTACGAGCAGTACTTC	CASSWLLAGGTYEQYF
TRBV6-5	TRBJ1-1	NA	NA	TGTGCCAGCAGCCCAGTCCCCAACACTGAAGCTTTCTTT	CASSPVPNTEAFF
TRBV11-1	TRBJ2-5	NA	TRBD1	TGTGCCAGCAGCTTAGGGGACAGGTCCCACTTC	CASSLGDRSHF
TRBV2	TRBJ1-5	NA	NA	TGTGCCAGCAGTGAAAGGGGATTGTATCAGCCCCAGCATTTT	CASSERGLYQPQHF
TRBV6-1	TRBJ2-7	NA	NA	TGTGCCAGCAGTGAATCCGCGACAGGGACTTCCTACGAGCAGTACTTC	CASSESATGTSYEQYF
TRBV30	TRBJ1-1	NA	TRBD1	TGTGCCTGGAGCGGGACAGGGGTGAAAGCTTTCTTT	CAWSGTGVKAFF
TRBV5-4	TRBJ2-1	NA	TRBD2	TGTGCCAGCAGCCCGGGACTATTGCTCTACAATGAGCAGTTCTTC	CASSPGLLLYNEQFF
TRBV2	TRBJ2-6	NA	NA	TGTGCCAGCACATTCCCAGGCTCCTCTGGGGCCAACGTCCTGACTTTC	CASTFPGSSGANVLTF
TRBV5-1	TRBJ2-2	NA	NA	TGCGCCAGCAGCTTCGACCGTGGGACTGGGACCGGGGAGCTGTTTTTT	CASSFDRGTGTGELFF
TRBV29-1	TRBJ2-1	NA	TRBD2	TGCAGCGTTGTTTTACTAGCGGGACGTAACAATGAGCAGTTCTTC	CSVVLLAGRNNEQFF
TRBV6-6	TRBJ1-4	NA	TRBD1	TGTGCCAGCAGTTACCGGGACAGGGGGGAGAAACTGTTTTTT	CASSYRDRGEKLFF
TRBV11-1	TRBJ1-1	NA	TRBD1	TGTGCCAGCAGCACCGGGACAGGGGGCGCGGGGGCTTTCTTT	CASSTGTGGAGAFF
TRBV6-1	TRBJ2-1	few	NA	TGTGCCAGCAGTTCTAACGAATACAATGAGCAGTTCTTC	CASSSNEYNEQFF
TRBV6-1	TRBJ2-1	NA	NA	TGTGCCAGCAGCTTCCCGACTCTCCACAATGAGCAGTTCTTC	CASSFPTLHNEQFF
TRBV7-9	TRBJ2-2	NA	NA	TGTGCCAGCAGCTCCAATCGCCAGGACACCGGGGAGCTGTTTTTT	CASSSNRQDTGELFF
TRBV2	TRBJ1-5	NA	NA	TGTGCCAGCAGTGTAGTGGGCAATCAGCCCCAGCATTTT	CASSVVGNQPQHF
TRBV29-1	TRBJ2-1	NA	TRBD2	TGCAGCGTTGGACTAGCGGGAGGGTGGTCCTACAATGAGCAGTTCTTC	CSVGLAGGWSYNEQFF
TRBV4-2	TRBJ2-5	NA	TRBD1	TGTGCCAGCAGCCAGGCAATGGACAGGTGGGGCCAAGAGACCCAGTACTTC	CASSQAMDRWGQETQYF
TRBV27	TRBJ1-5	NA	NA	TGTGCCAGCAGTTTATTTCGGGATCAGCCCCAGCATTTT	CASSLFRDQPQHF
TRBV9	TRBJ2-1	NA	TRBD2	TGTGCCAGCAGCGTAGGGGCTAGCGGGATCAATGAGCAGTTCTTC	CASSVGASGINEQFF
TRBV19	TRBJ2-7	few	TRBD2	TGTGCCAGTAGTATTTACGGGGGGACTTACGAGCAGTACTTC	CASSIYGGTYEQYF
TRBV30	TRBJ1-5	few	TRBD1	TGTGCCTGGACCCCCGGGCCGGGGGACAGTCAGCCCCAGCATTTT	CAWTPGPGDSQPQHF
TRBV12-5	TRBJ2-7	NA	NA	TGTGCTAGTGGTTTGCCCATTCTAAACCCGTACGAGCAGTACTTC	CASGLPILNPYEQYF
TRBV2	TRBJ2-5	NA	NA	TGTGCCAGCAGGGACACCTTAACAGAGACCCAGTACTTC	CASRDTLTETQYF
TRBV30	TRBJ2-5	NA	TRBD2	TGTGCCTGGAGCGTCGGACTAGCGGGAGGCAAAGAGACCCAGTACTTC	CAWSVGLAGGKETQYF
TRBV6-4	TRBJ2-7	NA	NA	TGTGCCAGCATGCCCCCCCCCGGGAGCGCCCACGAGCAGTACTTC	CASMPPPGSAHEQYF
TRBV5-4	TRBJ2-7	NA	TRBD2	TGTGCCAGCAGCCGAGAACGGACTAGCAACGACGAGCAGTACTTC	CASSRERTSNDEQYF
TRBV28	TRBJ1-1	once	NA	TGTGCCAGCAGTTTTTCGACTGAAGCTTTCTTT	CASSFSTEAFF
TRBV11-2	TRBJ2-5	NA	TRBD1	TGTGCCAGCAGCCTAGGGACAGGGTATCACCAAGAGACCCAGTACTTC	CASSLGTGYHQETQYF
TRBV5-1	TRBJ1-2	NA	NA	TGCGCCAGCAGCTTGGTAGGGGCGCATGGCTACACCTTC	CASSLVGAHGYTF
TRBV11-2	TRBJ2-1	NA	TRBD2	TGTGCCAGCAGCCCGCGACTAGCGGGAGGAGGAAATGAGCAGTTCTTC	CASSPRLAGGGNEQFF
TRBV27	TRBJ2-1	NA	NA	TGTGCCAGCAAAGGGGCTTTACGGGCCTACAATGAGCAGTTCTTC	CASKGALRAYNEQFF
TRBV19	TRBJ2-1	NA	TRBD2	TGTGCCAGTAGTCCAAAGGGGGTTCTTAGCGGGGGAACCTACAATGAGCAGTTCTTC	CASSPKGVLSGGTYNEQFF
TRBV9	TRBJ2-1	few	TRBD2	TGTGCCAGCAGCGCCAGGACTAGCGGAACGAGCTGGTCCTACAATGAGCAGTTCTTC	CASSARTSGTSWSYNEQFF
TRBV28	TRBJ2-7	NA	TRBD1	TGTGCCAGCGGGACAGGGCCGACACAGTCCTACGAGCAGTACTTC	CASGTGPTQSYEQYF
TRBV10-1	TRBJ2-1	NA	NA	TGCGCCAGCAGAGAGGAGGCCTACAATGAGCAGTTCTTC	CASREEAYNEQFF
TRBV7-9	TRBJ2-7	few	NA	TGTGCCAGCAGCTTCAGGGGCGAGCAGTACTTC	CASSFRGEQYF
TRBV19	TRBJ2-2	NA	TRBD1	TGTGCCAGTAGTATGGGACAGGTAAACACCGGGGAGCTGTTTTTT	CASSMGQVNTGELFF
TRBV13	TRBJ1-2	NA	TRBD1	TGTGCCAGCAGCCCACAGGGGCGTGACTATGGCTACACCTTC	CASSPQGRDYGYTF
TRBV28	TRBJ2-7	once	NA	TGTGCCAGCAGACTGTCGGGAGTCCGGGACGAGCAGTACTTC	CASRLSGVRDEQYF
TRBV11-1	TRBJ1-2	NA	TRBD1	TGTGCCAGCAGCGCTCGGACAGGCTTTAACTATGGCTACACCTTC	CASSARTGFNYGYTF
TRBV19	TRBJ1-2	NA	NA	TGTGCCAGTAGTCCGGCTTCGGGAAACTATGGCTACACCTTC	CASSPASGNYGYTF
TRBV5-5	TRBJ2-7	NA	TRBD2	TGTGCCAGCAGCCCGGGACTAGTCCACGAGCAGTACTTC	CASSPGLVHEQYF
TRBV11-2	TRBJ1-2	NA	NA	TGTGCCAGCAGCTCCGGGGGCTATGGCTACACCTTC	CASSSGGYGYTF